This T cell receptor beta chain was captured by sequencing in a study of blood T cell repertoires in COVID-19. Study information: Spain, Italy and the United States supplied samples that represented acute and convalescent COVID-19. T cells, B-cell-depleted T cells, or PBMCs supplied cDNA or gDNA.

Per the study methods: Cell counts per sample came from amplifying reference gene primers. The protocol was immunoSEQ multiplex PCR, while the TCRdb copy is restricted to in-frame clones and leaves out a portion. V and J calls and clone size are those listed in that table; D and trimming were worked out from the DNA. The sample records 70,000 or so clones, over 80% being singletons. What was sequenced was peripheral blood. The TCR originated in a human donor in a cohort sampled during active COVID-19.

In nucleotides, the CDR3 is TGCGCCAGCAGCCAAGGACTAGCGGGGGGCGGGTACCAAGAGACCCAGTACTTC. Its protein product is CASSQGLAGGGYQETQYF. The chain recombines TRBV4-3 with TRBJ2-5; 13 bases line up with TRBD2. The length of the CDR3 is 18 residues. CDR1 LGHNA and CDR2 YSLEER come from the germline V gene. V trimming: 1 base; J trimming: 0 bases; junction bases outside the gene matches: 5.